The TCR beta chain described here comes from a study of blood T cell repertoires in COVID-19. Here immunoSEQ multiplex PCR was the method, and the copy in TCRdb shows in-frame clones only, minus some. The sample lists about 100,000 clones; roughly nine tenths were seen once. Losses at the gene ends were 6 bases for V and 7 bases for J; bases not matched to a gene: 7. The CDR3 extends over 14 amino acids. Germline lookup yields CDR1 SNHLY and CDR2 FYNNEI. This clonotype originated in a man aged 45-65 years with acute or convalescent COVID-19. This sequence joins TRBV2 and TRBJ1-5; TRBD1 matches 9 bases. Specimen: peripheral blood. The CDR3 sequence is CASSLGQGNQPQHF. The CDR3 region has the DNA TGTGCCAGCAGCCTGGGACAGGGAAACCAGCCCCAGCATTTT.